The subject of this entry is one T cell receptor beta chain. Its matching antigen is unknown. The CDR3 extends over 13 amino acids. Deletions cut 8 bases from V and 5 bases from J, with 13 bases between. The germline V gene encodes CDR1 ENHRY and CDR2 SYGVKD. The sample originates from a study of identical twins. Whole-study results and caveats: There were fewer insertions in abundant cord blood beta clonotypes, but memory repertoires showed no such pattern.

Template switching added a universal primer site, and cDNA bore unique molecular identifiers. TCRdb redid the calling of the 5' RACE reads with MiXCR, one entry per CDR3 protein. The sample includes fewer than 800,000 distinct CDR3 sequences, about 7% of them seen just once. Another study also made use of these data, one on yellow fever vaccine responses in identical twins.

This receptor was identified in a woman aged 18 to 35 in good health. Sequenced sample: PBMCs. V and J are TRBV10-3 and TRBJ1-5; possible D gene TRBD1, 5 bases. The DNA of the CDR3 is TGTGCCATCGGGGCAGGGTTGGATCAGCCCCAGCATTTT. Translated: CAIGAGLDQPQHF.